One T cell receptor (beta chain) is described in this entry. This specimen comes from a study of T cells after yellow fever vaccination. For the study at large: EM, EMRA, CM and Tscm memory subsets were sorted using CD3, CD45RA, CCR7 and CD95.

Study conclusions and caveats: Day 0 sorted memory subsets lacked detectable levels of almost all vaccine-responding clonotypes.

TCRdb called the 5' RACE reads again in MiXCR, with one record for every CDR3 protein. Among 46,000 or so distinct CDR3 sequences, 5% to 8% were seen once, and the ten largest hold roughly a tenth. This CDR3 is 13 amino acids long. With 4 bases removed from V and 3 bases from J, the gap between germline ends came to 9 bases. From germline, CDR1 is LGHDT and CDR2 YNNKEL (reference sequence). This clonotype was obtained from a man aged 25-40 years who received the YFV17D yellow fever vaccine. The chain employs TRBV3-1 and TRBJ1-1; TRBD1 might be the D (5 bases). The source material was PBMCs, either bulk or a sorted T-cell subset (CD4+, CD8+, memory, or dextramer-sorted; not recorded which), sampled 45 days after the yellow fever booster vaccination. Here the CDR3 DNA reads TGTGCCAGCAGCCGAATAGGGGACACTGAAGCTTTCTTT. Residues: CASSRIGDTEAFF.